The sequence of this TCR beta chain was determined in a study of spatial heterogeneity in lung cancer. Overall study context: A consistent excess of beta-chain over alpha-chain sequences was detected.

Points on this clonotype: Its target is not known.

The presence of a unique molecular identifier marked each TCR cDNA molecule. TCRdb fed the 5' RACE reads into MiXCR, producing one record per CDR3 protein. The table lists 90,000 to 95,000 distinct CDR3 sequences, approximately 12% of them singletons, with about 41% in the top ten. Time point defined: sample taken at primary tumor resection. Material for sequencing was whole RNA from tumor, nontumor lung or frozen PBMC, left unsorted. Samples were donated by 72 untreated early-stage non-small cell lung cancer patients. Study findings and constraints: Ubiquitous expanded tumor TCRs showed up in blood more at resection than follow-up.

The germline CDR1 and CDR2 sequences are SGHTA and FQGNSA. CDR3 length equals 14 residues. Trimming removed 4 bases from V and 0 bases from J, with 8 bases in between. The chain recombines TRBV7-2 with TRBJ2-3; unclear D gene. Source: PBMCs, taken at surgery. This TCR derives from a male donor with early-stage non-small cell lung cancer. This CDR3 is CASSWSTSTDTQYF. The CDR3 DNA is TGTGCCAGCAGCTGGAGCACTAGCACAGATACGCAGTATTTT.